This is a list of T cell receptor beta chains from one sample in a study of regulatory T cells in long-lasting Graves disease. TCRdb reanalysed the multiplex PCR reads using MiXCR and keeps one entry per CDR3 protein. The data show about 460,000 distinct CDR3 sequences, around a fifth seen once. The sample in question was peripheral blood mononuclear cells (PBMCs), obtained when the disease was refractory, from a patient treated with antithyroid drugs. These receptors all come from a female donor with Graves disease. Both conserved end residues are part of each CDR3. The order of the fields is J gene, V gene, clone size, D gene, CDR3 DNA, CDR3 protein. The D gene is left open where the match is weak. Clone size is stated in some rows and not others, as once, few, many or a class when expanded.

J: TRBJ2-7
V: TRBV19
size: -
D: TRBD1
DNA: TGTGCCAGTAGTCTCCGGGACAGAACCTACGAGCAGTACTTC
CDR3: CASSLRDRTYEQYF

J: TRBJ1-5
V: TRBV3-1
size: many
D: -
DNA: TGCGCCAGCAGCCAAGATTATAGCAATCAGCCCCAGCATTTT
CDR3: CASSQDYSNQPQHF

J: TRBJ1-2
V: TRBV5-6
size: many
D: -
DNA: TGTGCCAGCAGCTACGAGTTACAGGGAGGCTATGGCTACACCTTC
CDR3: CASSYELQGGYGYTF

J: TRBJ2-5
V: TRBV7-2
size: many
D: -
DNA: TGTGCCAGCAGCCCTACCTTGGGGACTCAAGAGACCCAGTACTTC
CDR3: CASSPTLGTQETQYF

J: TRBJ1-5
V: TRBV6-1
size: few
D: -
DNA: TGTGCCAGCAGCGGCGCAACGCTGGGTGAGGGGAGCAATCAGCCCCAGCATTTT
CDR3: CASSGATLGEGSNQPQHF

J: TRBJ1-5
V: TRBV19
size: many
D: -
DNA: TGTGCCAGTAGAGACGTTGTTGGACCCCTTGTCAATCAGCCCCAGCATTTT
CDR3: CASRDVVGPLVNQPQHF

J: TRBJ1-2
V: TRBV12-3/TRBV12-4
size: many
D: -
DNA: TGTGCCAGCACCGGGGGACGTAGCTCAATTAACTATGGCTACACCTTC
CDR3: CASTGGRSSINYGYTF

J: TRBJ1-5
V: TRBV28
size: many
D: -
DNA: TGTGCCAGCGAAGTGACAGTATATCAGCCCCAGCATTTT
CDR3: CASEVTVYQPQHF

J: TRBJ2-6
V: TRBV30
size: -
D: TRBD2
DNA: TGTGCCTGCCCCCCACGGGGGGTGGGCTCTGGGGCCAACGTCCTGACTTTC
CDR3: CACPPRGVGSGANVLTF

J: TRBJ2-7
V: TRBV27
size: many
D: -
DNA: TGTGCCAGCAGTTTTCAGGGCCCTAAGGAGCAGTACTTC
CDR3: CASSFQGPKEQYF

J: TRBJ2-7
V: TRBV7-8
size: many
D: -
DNA: TGTGCCAGCAGCCCCGGGGGATACGAGCGCGGCTACGAGCAGTACTTC
CDR3: CASSPGGYERGYEQYF

J: TRBJ1-2
V: TRBV12-3/TRBV12-4
size: -
D: -
DNA: TGTGCCAGCAGCCTTAGGGGGGGACGGGGCTACACCTTC
CDR3: CASSLRGGRGYTF

J: TRBJ2-1
V: TRBV27
size: -
D: -
DNA: TGTGCCAGCATAGGGCCCTACAATGAGCAGTTCTTC
CDR3: CASIGPYNEQFF

J: TRBJ1-1
V: TRBV29-1
size: few
D: TRBD1
DNA: TGCAGCGTCCCCGGGACAGTCATGAACACTGAAGCTTTCTTT
CDR3: CSVPGTVMNTEAFF

J: TRBJ1-2
V: TRBV6-2/TRBV6-3
size: many
D: -
DNA: TGTGCCAGCAGTTACTCTGGCAGGGCTGGCTACACCTTC
CDR3: CASSYSGRAGYTF

J: TRBJ2-7
V: TRBV12-3/TRBV12-4
size: many
D: TRBD1
DNA: TGTGCCAGCAGCCTAACAGGGGGCGAACCCTCGCCCTACGAGCAGTACTTC
CDR3: CASSLTGGEPSPYEQYF

J: TRBJ2-7
V: TRBV28
size: many
D: -
DNA: TGTGCCAGCAGTCTCGGACAGAGTGCATCCTACGAGCAGTACTTC
CDR3: CASSLGQSASYEQYF

J: TRBJ1-3
V: TRBV6-1
size: -
D: TRBD1
DNA: TGTGCCAGCCGGGACAGGGGCCTAAACACCATATATTTT
CDR3: CASRDRGLNTIYF

J: TRBJ2-1
V: TRBV7-2
size: -
D: TRBD2
DNA: TGTGCCAGCAGCCATACTAGCGGGGCGAATGAGCAGTTCTTC
CDR3: CASSHTSGANEQFF

J: TRBJ2-1
V: TRBV14
size: -
D: -
DNA: TGTGCCAGCAGCCAAGGGACATCCTACAATGAGCAGTTCTTC
CDR3: CASSQGTSYNEQFF

J: TRBJ2-5
V: TRBV5-8
size: few
D: -
DNA: TGTGCCAGCAGCTTGGGGGTACACAAGGTCGGGGAGACCCAGTACTTC
CDR3: CASSLGVHKVGETQYF

J: TRBJ1-1
V: TRBV14
size: few
D: -
DNA: TGTGCCAGCAGCCAAGAAGGGACCCTAAAGGGGACTGAAGCTTTCTTT
CDR3: CASSQEGTLKGTEAFF

J: TRBJ1-2
V: TRBV6-1
size: many
D: -
DNA: TGTGCCAGCAGCCCCGACGACACCTATGGCTACACCTTC
CDR3: CASSPDDTYGYTF

J: TRBJ1-6
V: TRBV7-2
size: many
D: -
DNA: TGTGCCAGCAGCTCCTATAATTCACCCCTCCACTTT
CDR3: CASSSYNSPLHF

J: TRBJ1-5
V: TRBV19
size: -
D: TRBD1
DNA: TGTGCCAGTAGAGTCTCCGGACAGGGCGGTGGCAATCAGCCCCAGCATTTT
CDR3: CASRVSGQGGGNQPQHF

J: TRBJ1-6
V: TRBV2
size: few
D: -
DNA: TGTGCCAGCAGTTACCCGACTTCACCCCTCCACTTT
CDR3: CASSYPTSPLHF

J: TRBJ1-1
V: TRBV12-3/TRBV12-4
size: few
D: TRBD1
DNA: TGTGCCAGCAGCTTTACAGGGGTACGGGGAACTGAAGCTTTCTTT
CDR3: CASSFTGVRGTEAFF

J: TRBJ2-1
V: TRBV29-1
size: -
D: TRBD2
DNA: TGCAGCGTTGACAGAAGCTTTAGCGGGAGTTTATACAATGAGCAGTTCTTC
CDR3: CSVDRSFSGSLYNEQFF

J: TRBJ2-7
V: TRBV5-1
size: -
D: -
DNA: TGCGCCAGCAGCTGGACGCGGGAACACGGTGGCGAGCAGTACTTC
CDR3: CASSWTREHGGEQYF

J: TRBJ1-4
V: TRBV25-1
size: -
D: -
DNA: TGTGCCAGCAGTGAATCCCTTAATGAAAAACTGTTTTTT
CDR3: CASSESLNEKLFF

J: TRBJ1-4
V: TRBV5-1
size: many
D: -
DNA: TGCGCCAGCAGCCCGAATGTGGGGAATGAAAAACTGTTTTTT
CDR3: CASSPNVGNEKLFF

J: TRBJ2-7
V: TRBV6-4
size: -
D: -
DNA: TGTGCCAGCAGCCGGACTCTCCTGGGTGAGCAGTACTTC
CDR3: CASSRTLLGEQYF

J: TRBJ2-1
V: TRBV28
size: -
D: -
DNA: TGTGCCAGCAGTTTAGGGGTGGATGAGCAGTTCTTC
CDR3: CASSLGVDEQFF

J: TRBJ1-2
V: TRBV14
size: few
D: -
DNA: TGTGCCAGCAGCCAAGGCGGGGGGGCCTATGGCTACACCTTC
CDR3: CASSQGGGAYGYTF

J: TRBJ1-1
V: TRBV28
size: many
D: -
DNA: TGTGCCAGCAGCTTAGAGACTAGGACACACCCGAACACTGAAGCTTTCTTT
CDR3: CASSLETRTHPNTEAFF

J: TRBJ1-1
V: TRBV28
size: many
D: -
DNA: TGTGCCAGCACCTCCGAAGGGAGGGAAGCTTTCTTT
CDR3: CASTSEGREAFF

J: TRBJ1-4
V: TRBV20-1
size: few
D: -
DNA: TGCAGTGCTACCTACGGGGCTAATGAAAAACTGTTTTTT
CDR3: CSATYGANEKLFF

J: TRBJ1-6
V: TRBV28
size: many
D: -
DNA: TGTGCCAGCAGTATCCCGACAGTTTTCAATTCACCCCTCCACTTT
CDR3: CASSIPTVFNSPLHF

J: TRBJ2-7
V: TRBV5-1
size: -
D: TRBD1
DNA: TGCGCCAGCAGCCAAGGGACAGGGATTTCCTACGAGCAGTACTTC
CDR3: CASSQGTGISYEQYF

J: TRBJ2-2
V: TRBV19
size: -
D: -
DNA: TGTGCCAGTAGTATTACTACCTTAAACACCGGGGAGCTGTTTTTT
CDR3: CASSITTLNTGELFF

J: TRBJ2-1
V: TRBV29-1
size: -
D: -
DNA: TGCAGCGTTGACGGGCAGGCAATCTACAATGAGCAGTTCTTC
CDR3: CSVDGQAIYNEQFF